These T cell receptor beta chains were read from a single sample in a study of T cell responses to AZD1222 COVID-19 vaccine. Profiling relied on immunoSEQ multiplex PCR, and the TCRdb table lists in-frame clones only, not all of them. The sample lists approximately 130,000 clones; around nine tenths were seen once. Sequences were derived from peripheral blood, sampled on day 0 of AZD1222 vaccination. The receptors were gathered from an adult in good health. Both conserved end residues are part of each CDR3. Each record gives: D gene, clone size, V gene, J gene, CDR3 DNA, CDR3 protein. D genes are given only for firm matches. The size entry is marked missing in some rows and otherwise reads once, few, many or a size class.

>TRBD1|NA|TRBV14|TRBJ1-4
TGTGCCAGCAGCCCAAGAAATATCGGACAGGGAACTGAGTACGTCTACGAAGATGAAAAACTGTTTTTT
CASSPRNIGQGTEYVYEDEKLFF
>NA|NA|TRBV27|TRBJ1-2
TGTGCCAGCAGTTTTGCGGGGTCGGGAGGCTACACCTTC
CASSFAGSGGYTF
>NA|NA|TRBV4-3|TRBJ1-5
TGCGCCAGCAGCCAAGACGCAGCGAGCAATCAGCCCCAGCATTTT
CASSQDAASNQPQHF
>NA|NA|TRBV7-8|TRBJ2-7
TGTGCCAGCAGCTTAGAGGGCCTCTCGGCCTACGAGCAGTACTTC
CASSLEGLSAYEQYF
>TRBD1|once|TRBV19|TRBJ1-2
TGTGCCAGTAGTATGCCCAGACAGGGTTATGGCTACACCTTC
CASSMPRQGYGYTF
>NA|NA|TRBV12-3/TRBV12-4|TRBJ1-2
TGTGCCAGCAGTTTAGCCCAAGGAGGCGGCTACACCTTC
CASSLAQGGGYTF
>NA|NA|TRBV18|TRBJ2-5
TGTGCCAGCTCACCACCCGGCCCTGGCGGGGAGACCCAGTACTTC
CASSPPGPGGETQYF
>NA|NA|TRBV29-1|TRBJ2-2
TGCAGCGTTGCTCAGGGGACCGGGGAGCTGTTTTTT
CSVAQGTGELFF
>TRBD1|NA|TRBV6-5|TRBJ1-2
TGTGCCAGCAGGGTCGAGGGACAGGGGGCTTATGGCTACACCTTC
CASRVEGQGAYGYTF
>TRBD1|once|TRBV29-1|TRBJ1-2
TGCAGCGTTGGGGGACAGGGTGGCTATGGCTACACCTTC
CSVGGQGGYGYTF
>TRBD2|NA|TRBV5-6|TRBJ2-3
TGTGCCAGCAGCTTGGCCGGAGCGGGGGGAGGAACAGATACGCAGTATTTT
CASSLAGAGGGTDTQYF
>TRBD2|NA|TRBV5-1|TRBJ2-1
TGCGCCAGCGCGGGGACTAGCGGCAATGAGCAGTTCTTC
CASAGTSGNEQFF
>NA|NA|TRBV7-2|TRBJ2-4
TGTGCCAGCAGCTCCCAAAACATTCAGTACTTC
CASSSQNIQYF
>NA|NA|TRBV9|TRBJ1-4
TGTGCCAGCAGCGTAGGGTCGAGTAATGAAAAACTGTTTTTT
CASSVGSSNEKLFF
>NA|NA|TRBV27|TRBJ2-7
TGTGCCAGCAGTACCACAGGTTACGAGCAGTACTTC
CASSTTGYEQYF
>NA|NA|TRBV11-3|TRBJ2-2
TGTGCCAGCAGGCTTCGGGGGGCCACCGGGGAGCTGTTTTTT
CASRLRGATGELFF
>TRBD2|few|TRBV6-2/TRBV6-3|TRBJ2-7
TGTGCCAGCAGTTACTCCGGGACTAGCGGGATCGGGCGCTACGAGCAGTACTTC
CASSYSGTSGIGRYEQYF
>NA|NA|TRBV12-5|TRBJ1-1
TGTGCTAGTGGTTCGTCAAGGGGTCGCACTGAAGCTTTCTTT
CASGSSRGRTEAFF
>NA|NA|TRBV4-2|TRBJ1-2
TGTGCCAGCAGCCCGGCAGGCATTACTAACTATGGCTACACCTTC
CASSPAGITNYGYTF
>TRBD1|few|TRBV6-1|TRBJ2-2
TGTGCCAGCAGACCGGGACAGCGGAACACCGGGGAGCTGTTTTTT
CASRPGQRNTGELFF
>NA|NA|TRBV7-9|TRBJ2-5
TGTGCCAGCAGCTTTGGGGGAGAGACCCAGTACTTC
CASSFGGETQYF
>TRBD1|NA|TRBV2|TRBJ2-2
TGTGCCAGCAGGGGACAGGGGACCGGGGAGCTGTTTTTT
CASRGQGTGELFF